This T cell receptor (beta chain) appears in the sequencing data of a study of Ad26.COV2.S vaccination and SARS-CoV-2 variants. Study overall: The study gave Ad26.COV2.S intramuscularly, once or twice 56 days apart.

Clones were sequenced by immunoSEQ multiplex PCR, and TCRdb holds only the in-frame ones, with some missing. Of around 340,000 clones in the sample, approximately 86% were seen once. The junction had 5 bases not matched to a gene; V was cut back by 2 bases and J by 2 bases. Germline lookup yields CDR1 PRHDT and CDR2 FYEKMQ (reference sequence). The CDR3 loop spans 16 amino acids. Of note for this clone: Its matching antigen is unknown.

Treatment in this sample: around 19 received Ad26.COV2.S at low or high dose, single or two shots; about 5 received placebo; per-sample allocation not given. Sampling was performed 63 days after the first vaccine or placebo injection. Whole-study results and caveats: Spike-specific TCR breadth ran higher among vaccine recipients than placebo recipients.

The receptor was derived from a person between 18 and 65 years old who received the Ad26.COV2.S COVID-19 vaccine or a placebo. The source was peripheral blood, collected in a trial of Ad26.COV2.S vaccine versus placebo. The V gene is TRBV13, the J gene TRBJ2-5, with 10 bases lining up with TRBD2. CDR3 loop: CASSLRLAGAQETQYF. The CDR3 bases are TGTGCCAGCAGCTTACGTCTAGCGGGGGCACAAGAGACCCAGTACTTC.